The clone carrying this T cell receptor beta chain has just a few counts. Its specificity is not known. The data were obtained in a study of response to subunit inactivated influenza vaccine. Each CDR3 protein is one row after TCRdb ran MiXCR on the RT-PCR reads. The table has 400,000 to 550,000 distinct CDR3 sequences, about 25% seen once. General study findings and limits: Few new T cells, the authors suggested, are recruited by each seasonal influenza vaccination.

The CDR3 loop spans 13 amino acids. Germline V gene sequence: CDR1 SGHAT, CDR2 FQNNGV. V lost 5 bases to trimming and J lost 8 bases, with 14 bases between them. V gene TRBV11-2 combines with J gene TRBJ2-3; the D gene is possibly TRBD2 (7 bases). This receptor was identified in a man aged 50-60 years who received an inactivated influenza vaccine. The sample in question was CD4+ T cells sorted from PBMCs, obtained roughly 5 days after vaccination. The chain's CDR3 is CASSPGGLGTQYF. CDR3 DNA sequence: TGTGCCAGCAGCCCCGGGGGGCTCGGTACGCAGTATTTT.